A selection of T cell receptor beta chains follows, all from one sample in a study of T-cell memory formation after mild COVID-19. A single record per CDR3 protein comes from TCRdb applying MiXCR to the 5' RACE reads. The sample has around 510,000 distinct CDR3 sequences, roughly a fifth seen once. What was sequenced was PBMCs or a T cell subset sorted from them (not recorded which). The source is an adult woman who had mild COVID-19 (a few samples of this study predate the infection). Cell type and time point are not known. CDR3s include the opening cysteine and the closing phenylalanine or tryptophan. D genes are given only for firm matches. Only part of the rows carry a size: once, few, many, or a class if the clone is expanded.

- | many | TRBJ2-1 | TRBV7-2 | CASSLSLGYRRGEQFF | TGTGCCAGCAGCTTAAGTCTGGGCTATCGTAGGGGGGAGCAGTTCTTC
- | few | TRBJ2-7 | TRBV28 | CASSLLGVLSYEQYF | TGTGCCAGCAGTTTATTAGGAGTACTTTCCTACGAGCAGTACTTC
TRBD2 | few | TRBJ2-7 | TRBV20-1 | CSARLAGAYEQYF | TGCAGTGCTAGACTAGCGGGGGCCTACGAGCAGTACTTC
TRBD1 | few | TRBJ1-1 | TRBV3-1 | CASSPNPGQGSEAFF | TGTGCCAGCAGCCCGAATCCGGGACAGGGCTCGGAAGCTTTCTTT
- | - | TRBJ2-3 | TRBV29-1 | CSVDGGGYTDTQYF | TGCAGCGTTGATGGGGGCGGGTACACAGATACGCAGTATTTT
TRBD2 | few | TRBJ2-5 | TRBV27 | CASSFTSGGTQETQYF | TGTGCCAGCAGTTTTACTAGCGGGGGGACTCAAGAGACCCAGTACTTC
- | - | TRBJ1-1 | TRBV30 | CAWKLEAGAAEAFF | TGTGCCTGGAAACTCGAAGCGGGGGCGGCTGAAGCTTTCTTT
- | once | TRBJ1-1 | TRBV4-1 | CASSNTIGNTEAFF | TGCGCCAGCAGTAATACGATAGGGAACACTGAAGCTTTCTTT
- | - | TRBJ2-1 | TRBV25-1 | CASSEGGKGTYNEQFF | TGTGCCAGCAGTGAAGGAGGGAAAGGGACTTACAATGAGCAGTTCTTC
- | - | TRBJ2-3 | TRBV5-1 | CASSHFTSTDTQYF | TGCGCCAGCAGCCACTTCACTAGCACAGATACGCAGTATTTT
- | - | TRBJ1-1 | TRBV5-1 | CASSSGINTEAFF | TGCGCCAGCAGCTCAGGGATCAACACTGAAGCTTTCTTT
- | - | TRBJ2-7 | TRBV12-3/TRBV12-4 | CASSSGIEQYF | TGTGCCAGCAGTTCCGGGATCGAGCAGTACTTC
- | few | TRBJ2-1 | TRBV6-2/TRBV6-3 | CASSQVHRDGEFF | TGTGCCAGCAGTCAGGTTCACCGGGACGGAGAGTTCTTC
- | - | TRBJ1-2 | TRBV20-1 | CSVRYWKGYTF | TGCAGTGTTAGATATTGGAAGGGCTACACCTTC
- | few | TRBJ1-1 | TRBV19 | CASIPSTGQGMGAFF | TGTGCCAGTATTCCCTCAACAGGGCAGGGCATGGGAGCTTTCTTT
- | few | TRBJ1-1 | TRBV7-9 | CASSLTGVWLTEAFF | TGTGCCAGCAGCTTGACAGGCGTTTGGCTTACTGAAGCTTTCTTT
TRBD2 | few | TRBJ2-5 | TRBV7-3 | CASSPGGRGGETQYF | TGTGCCAGCAGCCCAGGCGGGCGGGGGGGCGAGACCCAGTACTTC
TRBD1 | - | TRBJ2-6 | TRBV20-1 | CSARDRPYPDVLTF | TGCAGTGCTAGGGACAGGCCCTACCCCGACGTCCTGACTTTC
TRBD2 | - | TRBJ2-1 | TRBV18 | CASSAGTSGRGNEQFF | TGTGCCAGCTCAGCCGGGACTAGCGGGCGAGGGAATGAGCAGTTCTTC
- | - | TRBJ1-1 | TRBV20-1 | CSAMTPSTEAFF | TGCAGTGCAATGACACCCTCCACTGAAGCTTTCTTT
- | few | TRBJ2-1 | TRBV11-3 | CASSLGGAYYNEQFF | TGTGCCAGCAGCCTAGGGGGGGCATATTACAATGAGCAGTTCTTC
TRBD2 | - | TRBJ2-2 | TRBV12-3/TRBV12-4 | CASSSPLGTSGGAAGELFF | TGTGCCAGCAGTTCCCCCCTAGGGACTAGCGGGGGGGCCGCCGGGGAGCTGTTTTTT
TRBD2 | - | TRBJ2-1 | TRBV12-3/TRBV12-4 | CASSFGGAGEQFF | TGTGCCAGCAGTTTCGGGGGGGCCGGTGAGCAGTTCTTC
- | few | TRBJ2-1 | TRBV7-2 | CASSWGGAGSYNEQFF | TGTGCCAGCAGCTGGGGGGGGGCAGGGTCCTACAATGAGCAGTTCTTC